This T cell receptor beta chain was found in a study of blood T cell repertoires in COVID-19. At the level of the study: COVID-19 samples, acute and convalescent, were from the United States, Italy and Spain. T cells, B-cell-depleted T cells, or PBMCs supplied cDNA or gDNA.

In the authors' methods: Counts of nucleated cells, estimated from reference gene primer amplification, were obtained. Repertoires were generated with immunoSEQ multiplex PCR, while TCRdb's copy carries only in-frame clones and drops some. V and J calls and clone size follow that table, whereas D and trimming were derived from the DNA. The data show tens of thousands of clones, about 80% seen once. With 6 bases clipped from V and 5 bases from J, the junction kept 14 bases outside the gene matches. Per the germline V gene, CDR1 is MNHEY and CDR2 is SVGEGT. The CDR3 spans 16 residues. This receptor was taken from a human donor in a cohort sampled during active COVID-19. The sample consisted of peripheral blood. The J gene is TRBJ1-1, the V gene TRBV6-2 or TRBV6-3, with TRBD1 matching over 8 bases. CDR3 residues: CASSPDRGHVVTEAFF. The CDR3 nucleotides read TGTGCCAGCAGCCCCGACAGGGGCCACGTCGTGACTGAAGCTTTCTTT.